The 25 T cell receptor beta chains presented below share a single source sample, sequenced in a study of blood T cell repertoires in COVID-19. Data came from immunoSEQ multiplex PCR; TCRdb stores just in-frame clones and leaves some out. Of 150,000 to 200,000 clones in the sample, about 78% are singletons; the top ten hold roughly 8.8%. Sequencing was performed on peripheral blood. Receptors originate from a woman aged 45 to 65 with active or convalescent COVID-19.

This rearrangement joins TRBV3-1 (or the pseudogene TRBV3-2) to TRBJ1-2; TRBD1 matches at 8 bases. The V segment lost 1 base and the J segment 8 bases; nucleotides outside the gene matches: 6. The CDR3 is 14 residues long. Germline V lookup: CDR1 LGHDT, CDR2 YNNKEL (reference sequence). The CDR3, as DNA: TGTGCCAGCAGCCAAGCCGACAGGGGTCAGGGCTACACCTTC. It is translated as CASSQADRGQGYTF.

The chain recombines TRBV27 with TRBJ2-3; the D gene is possibly TRBD1 (5 bases). This CDR3 is 15 amino acids long. The germline CDR1 and CDR2 sequences are MNHEY and SMNVEV (reference sequence). With 1 base removed from V and 5 bases from J, the gap between germline ends came to 13 bases. This CDR3 reads CASSLYQGVRDTQYF. CDR3 sequence (DNA): TGTGCCAGCAGTTTATATCAGGGTGTGAGAGATACGCAGTATTTT.

This clone has a handful of counts. This chain connects TRBV18 to TRBJ1-1; D ambiguous. V was clipped by 3 bases and J by 7 bases, with 15 bases between them. The CDR3 extends over 14 amino acids. CDR1 and CDR2 from the germline V gene are KGHSH and LQKENI. The CDR3 loop reads CASSPSERVYEAFF. As DNA, the CDR3 is TGTGCCAGCTCACCCTCGGAGCGAGTCTATGAAGCTTTCTTT. The full variable domain, in which reference TRBV18 and TRBJ1-1 provide the parts outside the CDR3, is NAGVMQNPRHLVRRRGQEARLRCSPMKGHSHVYWYRQLPEEGLKFMVYLQKENIIDESGMPKERFSAEFPKEGPSILRIQQVVRGDSAAYFCASSPSERVYEAFFGQGTRLTVV.

The chain joins TRBV28 to TRBJ1-2; a possible D gene is TRBD1 (6 bases). This CDR3 region has 13 residues. CDR1 is MDHEN and CDR2 is SYDVKM in the germline V gene. V dropped 6 bases and J dropped 2 bases, with 10 bases sitting between them. The CDR3 loop is CASRPDRNYGYTF. CDR3 coding DNA: TGTGCCAGCAGACCCGACAGGAACTATGGCTACACCTTC.

This sequence joins TRBV7-6 and TRBJ1-5; tentative D call: TRBD1 (6 bases). Germline-derived CDR1 and CDR2 are SGHVS and FNYEAQ. V was clipped by 5 bases and J by 7 bases, with 12 bases between them. The CDR3 totals 13 residues. For the CDR3, the DNA is TGTGCCAGCAGCGTAGGAAGGGGGCAGCCCCAGCATTTT. It codes for CASSVGRGQPQHF.

The J gene is TRBJ2-7, the V gene TRBV9, with 8 bases identical to TRBD1. The V and J ends lost 0 bases and 6 bases, in that order; junction bases with no gene match: 8. Germline CDR1 SGDLS, CDR2 YYNGEE. The CDR3 has 15 amino acids. The CDR3 coding sequence is TGTGCCAGCAGCGTAGGTGGCAGGGGGCTGGGCGAGCAGTACTTC. It is translated as CASSVGGRGLGEQYF.

The chain links TRBV28 to TRBJ1-5; D is perhaps TRBD1 (5 bases). This CDR3 has 15 residues. The germline CDR1 and CDR2 sequences are MDHEN and SYDVKM. V was cut by 6 bases and J by 2 bases, with 14 bases left in between. CDR3 nucleotide sequence: TGTGCCAGCAGCCCCGGGGGGGTTGGCAATCAGCCCCAGCATTTT. Translating it yields CASSPGGVGNQPQHF.

The chain is built from TRBV7-6 and TRBJ2-2, with TRBD1 identical over 10 bases. The germline V gene encodes CDR1 SGHVS and CDR2 FNYEAQ. The CDR3 sequence is 16 residues long. V lost 4 bases, J lost 1 base, and 3 bases stayed unmatched. CDR3 in amino acids: CASSYGTGVNTGELFF. CDR3 coding DNA: TGTGCCAGCAGCTACGGGACAGGGGTGAACACCGGGGAGCTGTTTTTT.

This sequence joins TRBV30 and TRBJ1-2; D is ambiguous. V was cut by 0 bases and J by 4 bases, with 6 bases left in between. The CDR3 has 12 amino acids. Germline V gene sequence: CDR1 GTSNPN, CDR2 SVGIG (reference sequence). The CDR3 protein is CAWSVNSYGYTF. DNA for the CDR3: TGTGCCTGGAGTGTAAACAGCTATGGCTACACCTTC.

V gene TRBV28 combines with J gene TRBJ2-7; D is unclear. The CDR3 runs 11 residues. Germline V lookup: CDR1 MDHEN, CDR2 SYDVKM. Trimming removed 3 bases at V and 4 bases at J, with 4 bases between. DNA for the CDR3: TGTGCCAGCAGTTTCTCTTACGAGCAGTACTTC. This translates into CASSFSYEQYF.

The chain uses TRBV19 and TRBJ2-1; 12 positions match TRBD2. This CDR3 has 15 amino acids. The germline V gene has CDR1 LNHDA and CDR2 SQIVND (reference sequence). V dropped 5 bases and J dropped 10; count of bases not matched to a gene: 9. CDR3 in amino acids: CASSVLAGGRGEQFF. Written as DNA, the CDR3 is TGTGCCAGTAGTGTACTAGCGGGAGGCCGTGGAGAGCAGTTCTTC. Full variable domain (rest looked up from reference TRBV19 and TRBJ2-1): DGGITQSPKYLFRKEGQNVTLSCEQNLNHDAMYWYRQDPGQGLRLIYYSQIVNDFQKGDIAEGYSVSREKKESFPLTVTSAQKNPTAFYLCASSVLAGGRGEQFFGPGTRLTVL.

V is TRBV11-2 and J is TRBJ2-3; TRBD2 agrees at 11 bases. The ends lost 3 bases at V and 6 bases at J; junction bases unmatched: 5. The CDR3 runs 15 residues. Germline V gene data show CDR1 as SGHAT and CDR2 as FQNNGV. The CDR3 DNA sequence: TGTGCCAGCAGCTTTAGCGGGGGGGGCGGGGATACGCAGTATTTT. The encoded protein is CASSFSGGGGDTQYF.

V gene TRBV5-1 combines with J gene TRBJ1-2, with D perhaps TRBD1 (5 bases). The CDR3 covers 13 residues. The V gene lost 2 bases and the J gene lost 5 bases, with 10 bases spanning the gap. CDR1 and CDR2 (germline): SGHRS, YFSETQ. CDR3 amino acids: CASSLWGGYGYTF. In DNA, the CDR3 is TGCGCCAGCAGCTTATGGGGGGGATATGGCTACACCTTC.

The chain couples TRBV7-2 to TRBJ2-7, with 11 nucleotides matching TRBD2. CDR3 length equals 16 residues. Germline assignment: CDR1 SGHTA and CDR2 FQGNSA. J lost 1 base, V lost 4 bases, and 6 bases had no gene match. CDR3 amino acids: CASSSPGLAASYEQYF. Here the CDR3 DNA reads TGTGCCAGCAGCTCCCCGGGACTAGCGGCATCCTACGAGCAGTACTTC.

This rearrangement joins TRBV10-3 to TRBJ2-7; 8 bases agree with TRBD1. CDR1 is ENHRY and CDR2 is SYGVKD in the germline V gene. The CDR3 has 17 amino acids. J gave up 5 bases and V 3 bases, and 15 bases lay outside the gene matches. In DNA form, the CDR3 reads TGTGCCATCAGTGACTCCGGACAGGGACGAATGGGCCACGAGCAGTACTTC. It encodes CAISDSGQGRMGHEQYF.

This chain uses TRBV30 with TRBJ1-5, with unresolved D. The CDR3 extends over 15 amino acids. Between the trimmed V and J ends, which lost 0 bases and 0 bases, there was a span of 9 bases. Germline assignment: CDR1 GTSNPN and CDR2 SVGIG (reference sequence). The CDR3 protein is CAWSVRGNSNQPQHF. CDR3 in DNA: TGTGCCTGGAGTGTACGAGGTAATAGCAATCAGCCCCAGCATTTT.

This chain links TRBV30 with TRBJ1-2; 12 positions match TRBD1. The CDR3 length is 13 residues. Germline trimming cut 2 bases from V and 10 bases from J; bases unmatched to any gene: 5. In germline, CDR1 is GTSNPN, CDR2 SVGIG (reference sequence). In nucleotides, the CDR3 is TGTGCCTGGAGTAAGGGGACAGGGGGCGCCTACACCTTC. It encodes CAWSKGTGGAYTF.

The DNA for the CDR3 is TGCGCCAGCAGCTTGGAGTACGGGGGGCGCAACACTGAAGCTTTCTTT. It translates to CASSLEYGGRNTEAFF. The chain employs TRBV5-1 and TRBJ1-1, with D tentatively TRBD1 (6 bases). The CDR3 totals 16 residues. Germline-derived CDR1 and CDR2 are SGHRS and YFSETQ. The germline V and J ends were trimmed by 0 bases and 2 bases, with 14 bases remaining between them.

A single count supports this clone. The chain combines TRBV6-5 with TRBJ2-6; the match to TRBD1 covers 9 bases. After removal of 4 bases from V and 1 base from J, the junction contained 2 bases not matched to a gene. The CDR3 consists of 16 residues. CDR1 is MNHEY, CDR2 SVGAGI, per germline. The DNA of the CDR3 is TGTGCCAGCAGTTCCGGGACAGGGTCTGGGGCCAACGTCCTGACTTTC. Encoded protein: CASSSGTGSGANVLTF.

This clone has only a few counts. The rearrangement links TRBV10-1 to TRBJ1-5, with D hard to call. The V and J ends lost 7 bases and 5 bases respectively, with 15 bases between them. This CDR3 is built from 14 residues. The V gene's germline CDR1 is WNHNN and CDR2 SYGVQD (reference sequence). CDR3 region: CASKHGWRDQPQHF. The CDR3 bases are TGCGCCAGCAAACACGGTTGGAGGGATCAGCCCCAGCATTTT.

The V gene is TRBV11-2, the J gene TRBJ1-2, with TRBD1 matching 7 bases. The CDR3 runs to 14 residues. Germline V gives CDR1 SGHAT, CDR2 FQNNGV. V was pared by 7 bases and J by 4 bases, with 9 bases of the junction left unmatched. CDR3 loop: CASTRDRRPYGYTF. Written as DNA, the CDR3 is TGTGCCAGCACCCGGGACAGACGACCCTATGGCTACACCTTC.

In DNA form, the CDR3 reads TGTGCCAGCAGCCCTAGCGGAGATCCCAGCTACGAGCAGTACTTC. Its translation is CASSPSGDPSYEQYF. This rearrangement joins TRBV4-2 to TRBJ2-7; TRBD2 aligns across 7 bases. The V gene's germline CDR1 is LGHNA and CDR2 YNFKEQ. This CDR3 has 15 residues. Trimming took 4 bases from V and 3 from J; bases not matched to a gene: 9.

The V gene is TRBV6-5, the J gene TRBJ1-4, with 8 bases identical to TRBD1. Per the germline V gene, CDR1 is MNHEY and CDR2 is SVGAGI. The CDR3 contains 14 residues. Trimming took 0 bases from V and 7 from J; bases not matched to a gene: 1. CDR3 amino acids: CASSYSTGAEKLFF. The CDR3 region has the DNA TGTGCCAGCAGTTACTCGACAGGGGCTGAAAAACTGTTTTTT.

The J gene is TRBJ1-4, the V gene TRBV7-8; D possibly corresponds to TRBD1 (5 bases). The germline V gene encodes CDR1 SGHVS and CDR2 FQNEAQ. V was clipped by 5 bases and J by 4 bases, with 11 bases between them. The CDR3 is made up of 14 amino acids. CDR3 coding DNA: TGTGCCAGCAGCCCCCCCGGGGGTAATGAAAAACTGTTTTTT. It translates to CASSPPGGNEKLFF.

This clone was seen a handful of times. This sample includes further DNA sequences coding for the same CDR3. The J gene is TRBJ2-5, the V gene TRBV9; TRBD2 matches at 9 bases. CDR3 length equals 16 residues. Trimming at V came to 3 bases and at J to 5 bases, leaving 11 bases not matched to a gene. CDR1 and CDR2 (germline): SGDLS, YYNGEE. The CDR3 sequence: CASSAHAAGGFETQYF. The CDR3, as DNA: TGTGCCAGCAGCGCCCACGCGGCGGGAGGGTTCGAGACCCAGTACTTC.